This entry features one T cell receptor (beta chain) sequence. Its antigen is not known. This record belongs to a study of T cell responses to AZD1222 COVID-19 vaccine. Profiled with immunoSEQ multiplex PCR; TCRdb holds only in-frame clones, not every one. Here the sample spans 140,000 to 150,000 clones, 85% to 95% being singletons. General study findings and limits: Clonal diversity was possibly underestimated, and the donors were mostly white British, with more females. Spike-specific TCR repertoires showed rising breadth and depth after two AZD1222 doses.

Germline V gene lookup returns CDR1 SGHRS and CDR2 YFSETQ. V shed 0 bases and J 2 bases; nucleotides not matched to a gene: 4. This CDR3 contains 16 residues. Source: peripheral blood, taken after recovery from COVID-19. This receptor was taken from an adult who had recovered from COVID-19. The chain recombines TRBV5-1 with TRBJ2-3; 9 bases align to TRBD2. CDR3 residues: CASSLVLAGPTDTQYF. The DNA for the CDR3 is TGCGCCAGCAGCTTGGTTCTAGCGGGACCCACAGATACGCAGTATTTT.